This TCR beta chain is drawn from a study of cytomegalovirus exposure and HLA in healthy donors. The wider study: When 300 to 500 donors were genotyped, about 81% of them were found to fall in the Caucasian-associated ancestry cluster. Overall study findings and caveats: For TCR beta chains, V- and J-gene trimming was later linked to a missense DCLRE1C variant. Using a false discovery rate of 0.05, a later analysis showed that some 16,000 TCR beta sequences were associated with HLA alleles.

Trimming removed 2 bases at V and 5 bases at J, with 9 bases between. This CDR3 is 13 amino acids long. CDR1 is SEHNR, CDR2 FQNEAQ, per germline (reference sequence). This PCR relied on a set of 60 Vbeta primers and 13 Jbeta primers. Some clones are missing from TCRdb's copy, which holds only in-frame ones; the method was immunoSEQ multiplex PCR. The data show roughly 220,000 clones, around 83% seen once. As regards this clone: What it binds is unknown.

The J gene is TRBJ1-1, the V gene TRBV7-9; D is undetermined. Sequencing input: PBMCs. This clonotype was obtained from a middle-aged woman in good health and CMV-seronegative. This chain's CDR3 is CASSLTLRTEAFF. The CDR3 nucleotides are TGTGCCAGCAGCTTAACCCTTAGAACTGAAGCTTTCTTT.